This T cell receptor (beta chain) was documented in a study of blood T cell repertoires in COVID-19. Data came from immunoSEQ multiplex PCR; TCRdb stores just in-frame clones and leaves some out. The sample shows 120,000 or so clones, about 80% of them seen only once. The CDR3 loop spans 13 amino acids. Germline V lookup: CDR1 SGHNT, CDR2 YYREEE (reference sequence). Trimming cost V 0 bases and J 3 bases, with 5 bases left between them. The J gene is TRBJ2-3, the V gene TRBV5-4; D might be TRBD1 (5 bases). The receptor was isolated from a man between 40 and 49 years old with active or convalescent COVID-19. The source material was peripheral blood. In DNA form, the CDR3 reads TGTGCCAGCAGCTTGGGACAGACAGATACGCAGTATTTT. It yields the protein CASSLGQTDTQYF.